The rows below give T cell receptor beta chains drawn from one sample of a study of T cell clones after liver transplantation. The data were produced by immunoSEQ multiplex PCR, yet TCRdb's version contains in-frame clones alone and is incomplete. The table shows tens of thousands of clones, with less than 85% occurring only once. Source: CD4+ T cells from blood, taken at the 22-month timepoint. The receptors originated from a human patient who received a liver transplant. Some T cells could come from the graft donor. CDR3s include the opening cysteine and the closing phenylalanine or tryptophan. Fields, in order: J gene, D gene, clone size, V gene, CDR3 DNA, CDR3 protein. A D gene is named only where the DNA matches it firmly. Clone size is not always given. Where it is, it says once, few, many or a class for expanded clones.

>TRBJ2-1|TRBD1|-|TRBV11-3
TGTGCCAGCAGCTTAGAGTTCTCGGCAGGGGGTAATGAGCAGTTCTTC
CASSLEFSAGGNEQFF
>TRBJ2-5|-|-|TRBV29-1
TGCAGCGCCCGACCGGGACCCCAAGAGGCCCAGTACTTC
CSARPGPQEAQYF
>TRBJ1-5|-|-|TRBV5-4
TGTGCCAGCAGCTCTGCCCCGGGGGGCAATCAGCCCCAGCATTTT
CASSSAPGGNQPQHF
>TRBJ2-7|-|-|TRBV12-5
TGTGCTAGCTCGGAAGATCGTAGCTCCTACGAGCAGTACTTC
CASSEDRSSYEQYF
>TRBJ1-2|-|-|TRBV27
TGTGCCAGCAGTTTACAGGGTCCCTATGGCTACACCTTC
CASSLQGPYGYTF
>TRBJ1-2|-|-|TRBV9
TGTGCCAGCAGCGACCCGGATGGGGGTGGCTACACCTTC
CASSDPDGGGYTF
>TRBJ1-4|-|-|TRBV28
TGTGCCAGCAGTTATTCCGGGGCCATCCCCCCAACTAATGAAAAACTGTTTTTT
CASSYSGAIPPTNEKLFF
>TRBJ2-1|TRBD2|-|TRBV7-6
TGTGCCAGCAGCGAGGCGGGAGGGACCTACAATGAGCAGTTCTTC
CASSEAGGTYNEQFF
>TRBJ2-3|TRBD1|-|TRBV2
TGTGCCAGCAGTATCCGGGACAGGAGGGATACGCAGTATTTT
CASSIRDRRDTQYF
>TRBJ1-4|-|-|TRBV7-2
TGTGCCAGCAGCTTAGACAGGGCTACTAATGAAAAACTGTTTTTT
CASSLDRATNEKLFF
>TRBJ1-2|-|-|TRBV6-5
TGTGCCAGCAGGGCTGCGGGAGCCTATGGCTACACCTTC
CASRAAGAYGYTF
>TRBJ1-3|-|once|TRBV20-1
TGCAGTGCTAGATCGGGAGACACCATATATTTT
CSARSGDTIYF
>TRBJ2-7|TRBD2|-|TRBV10-1
TGCGCCAGCGCTCCTCTAGCGGGAGTGTCCTACGAGCAGTACTTC
CASAPLAGVSYEQYF
>TRBJ2-7|-|-|TRBV18
TGTGCCAGCTCACCCAGTCCGGGGGCGCCATACGAGCAGTACTTC
CASSPSPGAPYEQYF
>TRBJ2-7|-|-|TRBV6-5
TGTGCCAGCAGTTACTCCCCGGACATCTACGAGCAGTACTTC
CASSYSPDIYEQYF
>TRBJ1-3|-|-|TRBV9
TGTGCCAGCAGCTCGACCCAGGGTCAAACTGGAAACACCATATATTTT
CASSSTQGQTGNTIYF
>TRBJ2-3|-|-|TRBV28
TGTGCCAGCAGTTCCGGTTCCCAGCACACAGATACGCAGTATTTT
CASSSGSQHTDTQYF
>TRBJ2-3|TRBD2|-|TRBV18
TGTGCCAGCTCACCCAGAGCGGGGGGGCGCGCAGATACGCAGTATTTT
CASSPRAGGRADTQYF
>TRBJ2-7|TRBD2|once|TRBV9
TGTGCCAGCACCCCCGGGGGGGCCTCCTACGAGCAGTACTTC
CASTPGGASYEQYF
>TRBJ1-2|-|-|TRBV29-1
TGCAGCGTTGAAGAAGGTCCAGGGGCGGCCGTTGGCTACACCTTC
CSVEEGPGAAVGYTF
>TRBJ2-5|-|once|TRBV5-6
TGTGCCAGCAGCTTGGGACGGCTAATCGGGGAGACCCAGTACTTC
CASSLGRLIGETQYF
>TRBJ2-7|-|-|TRBV7-9
TGTGCCAGCAGCTTTAGGACGGCGGAGCAGTACTTC
CASSFRTAEQYF
>TRBJ2-5|-|-|TRBV5-8
TGTGCCAGCAGCTCCCATCACAGCCAAGAGACCCAGTACTTC
CASSSHHSQETQYF
>TRBJ2-7|-|-|TRBV6-5
TGTGCCAGCTCAGGGCTCGGGACCTACGAGCAGTACTTC
CASSGLGTYEQYF
>TRBJ1-1|-|-|TRBV14
TGTGCCAGCAGCCCATTTCCGGGGTCTCTAACTGAAGCTTTCTTT
CASSPFPGSLTEAFF
>TRBJ2-1|TRBD2|once|TRBV18
TGTGCCAGCTCAACTGGGCGGGAGGGCCGTGGCTTCTTC
CASSTGREGRGFF
>TRBJ2-7|TRBD2|-|TRBV7-2
TGTGCCAGCAGCACAGGGACTAGCGGTGCCTACGAGCAGTACTTC
CASSTGTSGAYEQYF
>TRBJ1-3|TRBD1|few|TRBV4-3
TGCGCCAGCAGCCATCAGAGGGGGCTCTCTGGAAACACCATATATTTT
CASSHQRGLSGNTIYF
>TRBJ1-4|-|-|TRBV6-6
TGTGCCAGCGGAAACCCCCCTAATGAAAAACTGTTTTTT
CASGNPPNEKLFF
>TRBJ2-5|-|-|TRBV9
TGTGCCAGCAGCGGACGATATAAGGAGACCCAGTACTTC
CASSGRYKETQYF
>TRBJ1-4|TRBD1|-|TRBV6-6
TGTGCCAGCAGTACCGACAGGGGAACTAATGAAAAACTGTTTTTT
CASSTDRGTNEKLFF
>TRBJ2-2|-|-|TRBV25-1
TGTGCCAGCAGTGAATCAGGAGGTTCGGGGACCGGGGAGCTGTTTTTT
CASSESGGSGTGELFF
>TRBJ2-3|TRBD1|-|TRBV7-2
TGTGCCAGCAGCTCACAGGGGCGGACAGATACGCAGTATTTT
CASSSQGRTDTQYF
>TRBJ2-3|-|-|TRBV2
TGTGCCAGCAGCCCCCGGGGTAAGAGGACAGATACGCAGTATTTT
CASSPRGKRTDTQYF
>TRBJ1-6|-|-|TRBV7-2
TGTGCCAGCAGCCTTATTTACACCGGGGCCCGGGGACCCCTCCACTTT
CASSLIYTGARGPLHF
>TRBJ2-5|-|-|TRBV7-7
TGTGCCAGCAGCCCTAATCCAGCCCCGTCGGAGACCCAGTACTTC
CASSPNPAPSETQYF
>TRBJ2-7|TRBD1|once|TRBV4-2
TGTGCCAGCAGCCAGGTGACCGGGACAGGGGACTACGAGCAGTACTTC
CASSQVTGTGDYEQYF
>TRBJ2-5|-|-|TRBV7-3
TGTGCCAGCATCGGAGGGGACGGGGTCGTCCAAGAGACCCAGTACTTC
CASIGGDGVVQETQYF
>TRBJ1-4|-|-|TRBV2
TGTGCCAGCAGTGAAGCGCTTGCAACTAATGAAAAACTGTTTTTT
CASSEALATNEKLFF
>TRBJ1-6|-|-|TRBV4-3
TGCGCCAGCAGCCAAGAAGGCGGCGCGTCGGCTTCACCCCTCCACTTT
CASSQEGGASASPLHF
>TRBJ2-3|TRBD2|-|TRBV5-1
TGCGCCAGCAGCGGGGGACTAGCGGGGGCCCCCACAGATACGCAGTATTTT
CASSGGLAGAPTDTQYF
>TRBJ1-2|TRBD1|-|TRBV2
TGTGCCAGCGGTAGCACAGGGGCCCTTTATGGCTACACCTTC
CASGSTGALYGYTF
>TRBJ1-6|TRBD1|-|TRBV5-6
TGTGCCAGCACCCTATACACCGGGACAGGGCTTTCACCCCTCCACTTT
CASTLYTGTGLSPLHF
>TRBJ2-2|TRBD2|-|TRBV19
TGTGCCAGAAGGGGGAGCGGGGGAAGAGGGGAGCTGTTTTTT
CARRGSGGRGELFF